The sequence of this TCR beta chain was determined in a study of technical replicates of blood from a handful of donors. TCRdb's table, derived via immunoSEQ multiplex PCR, lists solely in-frame clones and lacks some. Of 73,000 or so clones in the sample, 90% to 95% were seen once. V gave up 6 bases and J gave up 0 bases, with 18 bases separating them. The germline V gene encodes CDR1 MDHEN and CDR2 SYDVKM. The CDR3 consists of 17 residues. The clonotype comes from a human donor in good health. The rearrangement uses TRBV28 and TRBJ1-5, with TRBD1 as a possible D gene (6 bases). Sequencing input: T cells isolated from PBMCs. The CDR3 DNA follows: TGTGCCAGCAGCTGGGGACAAATAATATTTAGCAATCAGCCCCAGCATTTT. This translates into CASSWGQIIFSNQPQHF.